The 5 T cell receptor beta chains listed next were all sequenced from one sample in a study of beta chain features in type 1 diabetes. The study's findings and limits: Type 1 diabetes patients had TCRB CDR3s that were shorter (moderately but significantly so) in all four CD4+ subsets.

These receptors are not linked to any known antigen. Expressed TCRB transcripts got sequenced, as all isolated RNA was reverse transcribed. The method was immunoSEQ multiplex PCR; TCRdb's version includes in-frame clones alone and lacks a portion of them. This repertoire shows about 700,000 clones, 13% found once; its top ten account for 0.022%. Sequencing was done on a sample of naive CD4+ T cells from blood. The receptor source for this set is a man younger than 35 with type 1 diabetes.

This clone has just one count. This chain connects TRBV5-4 to TRBJ2-7; 7 positions agree with TRBD1. Germline trimming cut 4 bases from V and 3 bases from J; bases unmatched to any gene: 4. The germline CDR1 and CDR2 sequences are SGHNT and YYREEE (reference sequence). The CDR3 totals 13 residues. The CDR3: CASSPGQDYEQYF. CDR3 bases: TGTGCCAGCAGCCCCGGACAGGACTACGAGCAGTACTTC.

This chain connects TRBV25-1 to TRBJ1-6; D call uncertain. The CDR3 length is 13 residues. V was pared by 7 bases and J by 7 bases, with 11 bases between. CDR1 is MGHDK, CDR2 SYGVNS, per germline. The chain's CDR3 is CASIEGGNSPLHF. CDR3 in DNA: TGTGCCAGCATCGAGGGAGGGAATTCACCCCTCCACTTT.

This clone was seen a handful of times. This chain connects TRBV13 to TRBJ2-1, with D perhaps TRBD2 (5 bases). The germline gives CDR1 PRHDT, CDR2 FYEKMQ (reference sequence). V gave up 2 bases and J gave up 4 bases, with 15 bases separating them. The CDR3 consists of 16 residues. CDR3 nucleotides: TGTGCCAGCAGCTTAACCCGGTCGGGGTTTTACAATGAGCAGTTCTTC. This gives the protein CASSLTRSGFYNEQFF.

This clone was detected only a few times. The chain carries TRBV7-6 and TRBJ2-5; 7 nucleotides align to TRBD2. Germline CDR1 reads SGHVS; CDR2 reads FNYEAQ. Losses at the gene ends were 2 bases for V and 3 bases for J; bases not matched to a gene: 0. This CDR3 is built from 13 residues. The CDR3 nucleotides read TGTGCCAGCAGCTTACGGGGGGAAGAGACCCAGTACTTC. It translates to CASSLRGEETQYF.

The chain links TRBV7-2 to TRBJ2-2; 8 nucleotides match TRBD2. Germline loops: CDR1 SGHTA, CDR2 FQGNSA. Trimming cost V 1 base and J 1 base; bases outside gene matches: 2. The CDR3 contains 16 residues. CDR3 residues: CASSLVAGLNTGELFF. In nucleotides, the CDR3 is TGTGCCAGCAGCTTAGTAGCGGGGTTGAACACCGGGGAGCTGTTTTTT.